The entry that follows covers one TCR beta chain sequence. It lacks a known antigen. No base quality information exists; no much larger clone differs at one position. Each collaborating institution followed its own protocols to collect whole blood in K2EDTA tubes. For TCRbeta analysis, collaborators shipped samples as frozen whole blood, isolated PBMCs, or DNA extracted from either of those sample types. This sample was included in a study of blood T cell repertoires in COVID-19 (TCRdb year 2020). With respect to the entire study: Collaborator samples came from the United States, Italy and Spain and covered acute and convalescent phases of COVID-19. The prospective study material was composed of cDNA or gDNA derived from T cells, B-cell-depleted T cells, or PBMCs. Deeply sampled blood TCRbeta repertoires from subjects exposed to, actively infected with, or recovered from COVID-19 were included in the dataset. A freely available public database, intended as a resource for researchers studying the immune response to SARS-CoV-2, is where the repertoires were released. Samples came from the ongoing ImmuneRACE study (first 160 participants) plus 1,254 subjects from 6 global collaborators. The sample metadata nearly always contained a de-identified subject ID, COVID-19 status, age in years and sex. Where HLA class I and class II types were available, the types were taken from metadata supplied by the sample provider, not from assay-based typing.

TCRbeta CDR3 regions were amplified from genomic DNA using the immunoSEQ Assay, a bias-controlled multiplex PCR. Per the source publication's procedure: Nucleated cell counts per sample were estimated from amplification of reference gene primers within the assay. To quantify the absolute abundance of each unique TCRbeta CDR3 rearrangement, sequence reads were collapsed and filtered. Productive Simpson clonality was computed per sample as the square root of Simpson's diversity index over productive rearrangements. This is the immuneACCESS table as TCRdb keeps it, with only in-frame sequences that have V and J called. A part of the clones is gone; compared with another copy, unresolved V genes explain less than half, and the rest is unexplained. V, J and clone size derive from that table, while D and trimming were established from the DNA sequence. The sample table shows some 270,000 clones, and approximately 90% are seen once. Of the sample, more than 0.75% falls within the top ten clones.

Beyond this particular receptor, the publication reports: The quantity of clinical and demographic metadata differed by source and by participant and was supplied without curation.

Sequences SGHRS (CDR1) and YFSETQ (CDR2) are obtained from the germline V gene. A distance of 10 bases separates the germline ends of V and J, which lose 0 bases and 3 bases respectively. The CDR3 has 14 amino acids, counting the end cysteine and phenylalanine. The sequence is cut down to CDR3 DNA, 42 bases in frame from base 1. Sequencing was carried out using peripheral blood. This chain joins TRBV5-1 to TRBJ2-7, and TRBD2 may be the D gene, going by 6 matching bases. The clonotype comes from a young man with acute or convalescent COVID-19. The DNA reads TGCGCCAGCAGCTTGGCGGGACTTTACTACGAGCAGTACTTC. Protein translation: CASSLAGLYYEQYF.